These 30 T cell receptor beta chains were all obtained from the same sample, sequenced in a study of T cell clones after liver transplantation (dated by TCRdb to between 2018 and 2020). Receptor libraries were prepared by the immunoSEQ multiplex PCR assay. Held by TCRdb, this immuneACCESS table contains in-frame sequences only and omits some clones. Under half of the omission traces to an unresolved V gene where checked; the cause of the rest is unknown. Recorded for this sample are roughly 74,000 clones; about four fifths of them occurred a single time. The ten largest clones represent less than 0.65% of the sample. The time point label for this specimen denotes: pre-transplant. The specimen comprised CD4+ T cells from blood, sampled before liver transplant. These receptors came from a human donor who received a liver transplant.

The chain recombines TRBV7-2 with TRBJ2-1; the match to TRBD1 covers 8 bases. The CDR3 is 15 amino acids. Germline V gene sequence: CDR1 SGHTA, CDR2 FQGNSA. V shed 4 bases, J shed 2 bases, and the junction held 4 bases outside the gene matches. In DNA form, the CDR3 reads TGTGCCAGCAGCTCCGACAGGGGTGCCTACAATGAGCAGTTCTTC. Amino acids: CASSSDRGAYNEQFF.

V gene TRBV6-5 combines with J gene TRBJ2-7; a weak D match, TRBD1 (8 bases). V lost 8 bases and J 7 bases, leaving 15 bases between the germline ends. There are 12 residues in the CDR3. The germline gives CDR1 MNHEY, CDR2 SVGAGI. CDR3 sequence reads: CASCTGGEEQYF. The CDR3 DNA sequence: TGTGCCAGCTGTACAGGGGGGGAAGAGCAGTACTTC.

The V call is TRBV6-1, the J call TRBJ2-3; no firm D call. The CDR3 contains 14 residues. Germline CDR1 reads MNHNS; CDR2 reads SASEGT. V dropped 1 base and J dropped 2 bases, with 7 bases sitting between them. The CDR3 bases are TGTGCCAGCAGTGAAGAGGCTAACACAGATACGCAGTATTTT. Its translation is CASSEEANTDTQYF.

This chain links TRBV28 with TRBJ1-3, with 8 bases identical to TRBD1. CDR1 is MDHEN and CDR2 is SYDVKM in the germline V gene. Trimming took 9 bases from V and 2 from J; bases not matched to a gene: 6. The CDR3 contains 14 residues. The CDR3 region has the DNA TGTGCCAGTAGCACAGGGGGAACTGGAAACACCATATATTTT. Translating gives CASSTGGTGNTIYF.

The genes are TRBV18 and TRBJ1-2; D gene unclear. This CDR3 is built from 15 residues. V was cut by 6 bases and J by 3 bases, with 17 bases left in between. Germline V CDR1 and CDR2: KGHSH, LQKENI. CDR3 nucleotides: TGTGCCAGCTCTCCTCAAAAAGACGGGCACTATGGCTACACCTTC. As protein: CASSPQKDGHYGYTF. The full variable domain, its missing parts supplied by reference TRBV18 and TRBJ1-2, is NAGVMQNPRHLVRRRGQEARLRCSPMKGHSHVYWYRQLPEEGLKFMVYLQKENIIDESGMPKERFSAEFPKEGPSILRIQQVVRGDSAAYFCASSPQKDGHYGYTFGSGTRLTVV.

The chain uses TRBV6-5 and TRBJ1-2, with D possibly being TRBD1 (6 bases). Germline V CDR1 and CDR2: MNHEY, SVGAGI. This CDR3 contains 15 residues. V lost 0 bases to trimming and J lost 4 bases, with 12 bases between them. The CDR3 nucleotides read TGTGCCAGCAGTTACTCGTCCAGGGGCGGCTATGGCTACACCTTC. Protein product: CASSYSSRGGYGYTF.

CDR3 sequence (DNA): TGCGCCAGCAGCCTTACTTGGGCGCCGAACACCGGGGAGCTGTTTTTT. This codes for CASSLTWAPNTGELFF. This chain joins TRBV5-1 and TRBJ2-2, with D unclear. The germline V and J ends were trimmed by 4 bases and 0 bases, with 13 bases remaining between them. This CDR3 contains 16 residues. Germline V gene lookup returns CDR1 SGHRS and CDR2 YFSETQ.

The chain carries TRBV30 and TRBJ2-1, with a tentative D call TRBD1 (5 bases). Germline CDR1 GTSNPN, CDR2 SVGIG (reference sequence). The CDR3 has 14 amino acids. V lost 2 bases to trimming and J lost 5 bases, with 13 bases between them. For the CDR3, the DNA is TGTGCCTGGAGTCCAGGGCCGCTCGACAATGAGCAGTTCTTC. This sequence encodes CAWSPGPLDNEQFF. Together with reference TRBV30 and TRBJ2-1, the CDR3 gives the full variable domain: SQTIHQWPATLVQPVGSPLSLECTVEGTSNPNLYWYRQAAGRGLQLLFYSVGIGQISSEVPQNLSASRPQDRQFILSSKKLLLSDSGFYLCAWSPGPLDNEQFFGPGTRLTVL.

This clone was detected once. V gene TRBV28 combines with J gene TRBJ1-5; 11 bases agree with TRBD1. Per the germline V gene, CDR1 is MDHEN and CDR2 is SYDVKM. V lost 4 bases, J lost 5 bases, and 1 base stayed unmatched. The CDR3 runs to 14 residues. As DNA, the CDR3 is TGTGCCAGCAGTTGGGGACAGGGGGATCAGCCCCAGCATTTT. This codes for CASSWGQGDQPQHF.

V gene TRBV2 combines with J gene TRBJ2-2, with a possible D match to TRBD1 (5 bases). The CDR3 length is 13 residues. Deletions cut 5 bases from V and 4 bases from J, with 8 bases between. Germline V gene lookup returns CDR1 SNHLY and CDR2 FYNNEI. The CDR3 nucleotides are TGTGCCAGCAGTCCCAGGGCCACCGGGGAGCTGTTTTTT. This gives the protein CASSPRATGELFF.

This chain links TRBV5-1 with TRBJ1-5; the D is unclear. Germline CDR1 SGHRS, CDR2 YFSETQ. This CDR3 has 14 residues. V dropped 4 bases and J dropped 1 base, with 9 bases sitting between them. CDR3 amino acids: CASSQGPSNQPQHF. CDR3 nucleotides: TGCGCCAGCAGCCAAGGACCGAGCAATCAGCCCCAGCATTTT.

The CDR3 sequence: CASGRSKGNTGELFF. The CDR3 DNA is TGTGCCAGCGGACGTAGTAAGGGGAACACCGGGGAGCTGTTTTTT. The chain couples TRBV6-5 to TRBJ2-2, with D hard to call. CDR3 length: 15 residues. Germline CDR1 MNHEY, CDR2 SVGAGI. The V end lost 8 bases, the J end lost 1 base, and 14 bases lay between the germline ends.

V usage is TRBV4-1 and J usage is TRBJ1-5; perhaps TRBD1 as D (5 bases). V lost 2 bases to trimming and J lost 4 bases, with 9 bases between them. This CDR3 is 14 amino acids long. In germline, CDR1 is MGHRA, CDR2 YSYEKL. The CDR3 loop is CASSQPTENQPQHF. The CDR3 DNA reads as TGCGCCAGCAGCCAACCGACAGAGAATCAGCCCCAGCATTTT.

The CDR3 sequence is CASSYSLQTIQETQYF. CDR3 bases: TGTGCCAGCAGTTACTCCCTTCAGACGATACAAGAGACCCAGTACTTC. The V call is TRBV6-6, the J call TRBJ2-5, with D unresolved. The CDR3 has 16 residues. With 0 bases removed from V and 2 bases from J, the gap between germline ends came to 13 bases. Per germline, CDR1 MNHNY and CDR2 SVGAGI (reference sequence).

The chain recombines TRBV6-5 with TRBJ1-3, with D perhaps TRBD1 (6 bases). The CDR3 totals 14 residues. Trimming removed 8 bases at V and 0 bases at J, with 11 bases between. CDR1 and CDR2 (germline): MNHEY, SVGAGI. The CDR3 loop reads CASSPDSSGNTIYF. The CDR3 nucleotides read TGTGCCAGCTCCCCGGACAGCTCTGGAAACACCATATATTTT.

This sequence joins TRBV6-1 and TRBJ1-3; no definite D call. The V gene lost 11 bases and the J gene lost 4 bases, with 9 bases spanning the gap. The length of the CDR3 is 11 residues. The germline CDR1 and CDR2 sequences are MNHNS and SASEGT. CDR3 nucleotides: TGTGCCGACATGTCGGGAAACACCATATATTTT. Protein: CADMSGNTIYF.

The chain employs TRBV5-5 and TRBJ2-2, with TRBD2 identical over 11 bases. The CDR3 spans 15 residues. V was pared by 7 bases and J by 5 bases, with 7 bases of the junction left unmatched. Germline lookup yields CDR1 SGHKS and CDR2 YYEKEE (reference sequence). DNA of the CDR3: TGTGCCAGCGATAGCGGGAGGGCCAGTACCGGGGAGCTGTTTTTT. This codes for CASDSGRASTGELFF. The variable domain in full, with the rest retrieved from reference TRBV5-5 and TRBJ2-2, is DAGVTQSPTHLIKTRGQQVTLRCSPISGHKSVSWYQQVLGQGPQFIFQYYEKEERGRGNFPDRFSARQFPNYSSELNVNALLLGDSALYLCASDSGRASTGELFFGEGSRLTVL.

The V and J genes are TRBV4-1 and TRBJ2-6, with TRBD1 matching over 10 bases. There are 22 residues in the CDR3. Germline CDR1 MGHRA, CDR2 YSYEKL. The V segment lost 0 bases and the J segment 0 bases; nucleotides outside the gene matches: 14. CDR3 sequence (DNA): TGCGCCAGCAGCCAAGACTCCCTAGGGGGGACAGGGGTTTACTCTGGGGCCAACGTCCTGACTTTC. Its translation is CASSQDSLGGTGVYSGANVLTF.

This clone was recorded a few times. The chain combines TRBV14 with TRBJ2-7, with a weak D call TRBD2 (5 bases). CDR1 is SGHDN, CDR2 FVKESK, per germline. Trimming pared 3 bases from V and 6 bases from J, leaving 12 bases between. The CDR3 is 13 amino acids. In DNA form, the CDR3 reads TGTGCCAGCAGCCATTTAGGGAGCGGCGAGCAGTACTTC. Translation gives CASSHLGSGEQYF.

This clone has just one count. The chain combines TRBV5-4 with TRBJ2-2; 7 bases map to TRBD1. The CDR3 totals 16 residues. CDR1 and CDR2 (germline): SGHNT, YYREEE (reference sequence). The junction had 7 bases not matched to a gene; V was cut back by 0 bases and J by 5 bases. This CDR3 is CASSLGGTVVTGELFF. DNA for the CDR3: TGTGCCAGCAGCTTGGGGGGGACAGTCGTAACCGGGGAGCTGTTTTTT.

The chain recombines TRBV11-2 with TRBJ2-7; TRBD2 might be the D (5 bases). The CDR3 is 15 residues long. Germline CDR1 is SGHAT and CDR2 is FQNNGV. Trimming shortened V by 0 bases and J by 2 bases, and 11 bases separated the two germline ends. The CDR3 spells CASSLEAAGTYEQYF. The CDR3 DNA is TGTGCCAGCAGCTTAGAAGCGGCAGGTACCTACGAGCAGTACTTC. The full variable domain, in which reference TRBV11-2 and TRBJ2-7 provide the parts outside the CDR3, is EAGVAQSPRYKIIEKRQSVAFWCNPISGHATLYWYQQILGQGPKLLIQFQNNGVVDDSQLPKDRFSAERLKGVDSTLKIQPAKLEDSAVYLCASSLEAAGTYEQYFGPGTRLTVT.

This clone has a single count. The chain has TRBV5-6 and TRBJ2-1; TRBD1 aligns across 9 bases. This CDR3 contains 15 residues. J was trimmed by 7 bases and V by 3 bases; bases with no gene match: 8. CDR1 SGHDT and CDR2 YYEEEE come from the germline V gene. CDR3 DNA: TGTGCCAGCAGCTCCCGGGACAGGGCGGGGAATGAGCAGTTCTTC. It codes for CASSSRDRAGNEQFF.

The genes are TRBV18 and TRBJ1-2; D call uncertain. V was cut by 6 bases and J by 6 bases, with 17 bases left in between. Germline V gives CDR1 KGHSH, CDR2 LQKENI. This CDR3 is built from 14 residues. The CDR3 coding sequence is TGTGCCAGCTCTTCCCGGTTCGCTGGCCATGGCTACACCTTC. As protein: CASSSRFAGHGYTF. Full variable domain (outside the CDR3, taken from reference TRBV18 and TRBJ1-2): NAGVMQNPRHLVRRRGQEARLRCSPMKGHSHVYWYRQLPEEGLKFMVYLQKENIIDESGMPKERFSAEFPKEGPSILRIQQVVRGDSAAYFCASSSRFAGHGYTFGSGTRLTVV.

This rearrangement joins TRBV19 to TRBJ2-6; a weak D match, TRBD2 (5 bases). The length of the CDR3 is 18 residues. The V gene lost 6 bases and the J gene lost 2 bases, with 20 bases spanning the gap. Germline V gives CDR1 LNHDA, CDR2 SQIVND (reference sequence). The CDR3 spells CASRNEGVYRAGANVLTF. The CDR3 nucleotides read TGTGCCAGTAGAAACGAGGGAGTCTATAGGGCTGGGGCCAACGTCCTGACTTTC.

This clone was counted only a few times. CDR3 sequence reads: CASSEGTSGYTDTQYF. DNA for the CDR3: TGTGCCAGCAGCGAGGGGACTAGCGGGTACACAGATACGCAGTATTTT. This chain connects TRBV9 to TRBJ2-3, with 12 nucleotides matching TRBD2. Per germline, CDR1 SGDLS and CDR2 YYNGEE. The CDR3 covers 16 residues. Germline trimming cut 3 bases from V and 2 bases from J; bases unmatched to any gene: 4.

The chain combines TRBV5-1 with TRBJ1-1; possible D gene TRBD1, 5 bases. Trimming took 4 bases from V and 0 from J, leaving 22 bases between them. CDR1 and CDR2 from the germline V gene are SGHRS and YFSETQ. The CDR3 is 18 amino acids. CDR3 amino acids: CASSPLAGGAAMNTEAFF. CDR3 DNA sequence: TGCGCCAGCAGCCCGTTAGCAGGTGGGGCCGCCATGAACACTGAAGCTTTCTTT. The entire variable domain, with the rest obtained from reference TRBV5-1 and TRBJ1-1, is as follows: KAGVTQTPRYLIKTRGQQVTLSCSPISGHRSVSWYQQTPGQGLQFLFEYFSETQRNKGNFPGRFSGRQFSNSRSEMNVSTLELGDSALYLCASSPLAGGAAMNTEAFFGQGTRLTVV.

This sequence joins TRBV11-1 and TRBJ2-1; 7 bases line up with TRBD1. The CDR3 extends over 14 amino acids. The V gene end was trimmed by 5 bases and the J gene end by 5 bases; junction bases not matched to a gene: 6. The germline V gene has CDR1 SGHAT and CDR2 FQDESV (reference sequence). The CDR3, as DNA: TGTGCCAGCAGCCGAAACACAGGGGACAATGAGCAGTTCTTC. Protein sequence: CASSRNTGDNEQFF. The variable domain in full, with the rest retrieved from reference TRBV11-1 and TRBJ2-1, is EAEVAQSPRYKITEKSQAVAFWCDPISGHATLYWYRQILGQGPELLVQFQDESVVDDSQLPKDRFSAERLKGVDSTLKIQPAELGDSAMYLCASSRNTGDNEQFFGPGTRLTVL.

The V and J genes are TRBV18 and TRBJ1-5; 7 bases agree with TRBD1. Unmatched junction bases numbered 11, after V lost 6 bases and J lost 6 bases. This CDR3 has 15 amino acids. Germline CDR1 KGHSH, CDR2 LQKENI. The CDR3 bases are TGTGCCAGCTCTCCCAGGGGGGGCGCAGGTCAGCCCCAGCATTTT. This gives the protein CASSPRGGAGQPQHF.

The rearrangement uses TRBV7-2 and TRBJ2-2; TRBD1 matches 10 bases. V lost 5 bases and J lost 7; bases outside the gene matches: 7. The V gene's germline CDR1 is SGHTA and CDR2 FQGNSA. The CDR3 spans 15 residues. DNA of the CDR3: TGTGCCAGCAGCAAACGACAGGGGGCCGGCGGGGAGCTGTTTTTT. Its protein product is CASSKRQGAGGELFF.

The table lists this clone with a few counts. At one end, the junction sequence differs from germline, possibly due to a read error. The chain couples TRBV5-1 to TRBJ2-5; D uncertain. The CDR3 length is 13 residues. Germline V gives CDR1 SGHRS, CDR2 YFSETQ. The CDR3 here is CASRLGLQETQYF. DNA for the CDR3: TGCGCCAGCAGGTTGGGCCTCCAAGAGACCCAGTACTTC.